These 32 T cell receptor beta chains were all obtained from the same sample, sequenced in a study of T cells expressing NK-cell markers. For each CDR3 protein, TCRdb gives one entry from its re-call of the 5' RACE reads, without DNA. This sample's clone table lists about 550,000 distinct CDR3 sequences. Sequencing was done on a sample of blood T cells: a sorted CD56 or NKG2C T cell subset, CD4+ or CD8+ T cells, or bulk PBMC T cells (not recorded which). Every receptor here comes from a young man in good health.

The rearrangement uses TRBV6-5 and TRBJ2-7; TCRdb calls TRBD1, which cannot be checked without DNA. The CDR3 is made up of 15 amino acids. The germline gives CDR1 MNHEY, CDR2 SVGAGI. CDR3 sequence: CASSYSLGGTYEQYF.

The V and J genes are TRBV12-3 or TRBV12-4 and TRBJ2-1; there is no DNA to check the TCRdb D call of TRBD2. The CDR3 is 14 residues long. The CDR3 here is CASSFPSGSNEQFF.

The chain recombines TRBV6-1 with TRBJ2-6; the TCRdb D gene call, TRBD1, has no DNA to confirm it. Germline V gene sequence: CDR1 MNHNS, CDR2 SASEGT. The CDR3 is 15 residues long. This chain's CDR3 is CASSPARAGANVLTF.

V gene TRBV5-4 combines with J gene TRBJ1-1. This CDR3 comprises 15 residues. CDR1 and CDR2 (germline): SGHNT, YYREEE (reference sequence). This chain's CDR3 is CASSLGSAWNTEAFF. The full variable domain, completed using reference TRBV5-4 and TRBJ1-1, is ETGVTQSPTHLIKTRGQQVTLRCSSQSGHNTVSWYQQALGQGPQFIFQYYREEENGRGNFPPRFSGLQFPNYSSELNVNALELDDSALYLCASSLGSAWNTEAFFGQGTRLTVV.

The gene calls are TRBV12-3 or TRBV12-4 and TRBJ1-2; with no DNA, the TCRdb D assignment of TRBD1 cannot be verified. This CDR3 has 15 amino acids. This CDR3 reads CASSRGTGVTYGYTF.

The rearrangement links TRBV12-3 or TRBV12-4 to TRBJ2-2; TCRdb selects TRBD2, and the lack of DNA leaves this call unchecked. The CDR3 sequence is 15 residues long. The CDR3: CASSLVGRSTGELFF.

The chain employs TRBV20-1 and TRBJ1-4. Germline loops: CDR1 DFQATT, CDR2 SNEGSKA (reference sequence). The CDR3 contains 13 residues. CDR3 residues: CSVVVGGSEKLFF.

V gene TRBV9 combines with J gene TRBJ2-5; TCRdb selects TRBD2, and the lack of DNA leaves this call unchecked. CDR3 length equals 17 residues. CDR1 SGDLS and CDR2 YYNGEE come from the germline V gene. CDR3 region: CASSVGRAAESQETQYF.

The chain has TRBV15 and TRBJ2-4; TCRdb's D gene call, TRBD2, goes unchecked for lack of DNA. Germline assignment: CDR1 LNHNV and CDR2 YYDKDF (reference sequence). The CDR3 is 16 residues long. The chain's CDR3 is CATSVALSSAKNIQYF.

The rearrangement joins TRBV27 to TRBJ2-7; the TCRdb call, TRBD2, lacks DNA for checking. The germline gives CDR1 MNHEY, CDR2 SMNVEV (reference sequence). The CDR3 extends over 15 amino acids. The CDR3 region is CASSLSGGRASEQYF.

The chain recombines TRBV7-2 with TRBJ2-7; the D call from TCRdb, TRBD2, cannot be confirmed without DNA. This CDR3 is 14 amino acids long. CDR1 is SGHTA, CDR2 FQGNSA, per germline. The CDR3 loop reads CASSLGLAAYEQYF.

The chain carries TRBV28 and TRBJ2-3; TCRdb gives TRBD2 as the D gene, but with no DNA this cannot be confirmed. The CDR3 covers 17 residues. CDR1 MDHEN and CDR2 SYDVKM come from the germline V gene. The CDR3 loop is CASAQEGGVPSTDTQYF.

J is TRBJ2-7 and V is TRBV14. Germline V CDR1 and CDR2: SGHDN, FVKESK. CDR3 length: 11 amino acids. Here the CDR3 reads CASSRFSEQYF.

V is TRBV20-1 and J is TRBJ2-7; no DNA is available, so the TRBD2 call from TCRdb remains unchecked. This CDR3 is built from 14 residues. The V gene's germline CDR1 is DFQATT and CDR2 SNEGSKA (reference sequence). CDR3 residues: CSARAASGRDEQYF.

The chain recombines TRBV28 with TRBJ2-1; TCRdb lists TRBD2, though no DNA is available to test this call. Germline CDR1 MDHEN, CDR2 SYDVKM. CDR3 size: 13 residues. The chain's CDR3 is CASTIPGLASQFF.

The chain is built from TRBV9 and TRBJ2-7; the D call from TCRdb, TRBD1, cannot be confirmed without DNA. Germline-derived CDR1 and CDR2 are SGDLS and YYNGEE. This CDR3 has 15 amino acids. The CDR3 is CASSVGGGQSDEQYF. Based on the CDR3 plus reference TRBV9 and TRBJ2-7, the full variable domain is DSGVTQTPKHLITATGQRVTLRCSPRSGDLSVYWYQQSLDQGLQFLIQYYNGEERAKGNILERFSAQQFPDLHSELNLSSLELGDSALYFCASSVGGGQSDEQYFGPGTRLTVT.

CDR3 loop: CASSYPGVSNEQFF. The chain links TRBV6-5 to TRBJ2-1; the TRBD1 assignment by TCRdb is unverifiable without DNA. In germline, CDR1 is MNHEY, CDR2 SVGAGI. The CDR3 is 14 amino acids.

The chain recombines TRBV20-1 with TRBJ1-5; TCRdb gives TRBD1 as the D gene, but with no DNA this cannot be confirmed. In germline, CDR1 is DFQATT, CDR2 SNEGSKA (reference sequence). CDR3 length: 14 residues. This CDR3 reads CSALGQGDNQPQHF.

This rearrangement joins TRBV6-5 to TRBJ2-5; TCRdb names TRBD2, which stays unverified in the absence of DNA. The CDR3 sequence is 14 residues long. Germline V gene data show CDR1 as MNHEY and CDR2 as SVGAGI. The CDR3 is CASSWRGDQETQYF.

V and J are TRBV4-3 and TRBJ2-3; TCRdb's assignment of TRBD1 cannot be checked, as there is no DNA. In germline, CDR1 is LGHNA, CDR2 YSLEER. The CDR3 spans 17 residues. CDR3 protein: CASSQEAPGRAADTQYF.

The rearrangement uses TRBV12-3 or TRBV12-4 and TRBJ1-2; the D call from TCRdb, TRBD1, cannot be confirmed without DNA. The CDR3 sequence is 14 residues long. The CDR3 is CASSFGTVRHGYTF.

The chain employs TRBV21-1 and TRBJ2-1; there is no DNA to check the TCRdb D call of TRBD1. TRBV21-1 is tagged as a pseudogene. The CDR3 runs to 15 residues. The chain's CDR3 is CASSKVGTIYNEQFF.

The chain combines TRBV12-3 or TRBV12-4 with TRBJ2-1; TCRdb returns TRBD2, unconfirmable since there is no DNA. The CDR3 covers 15 residues. CDR3: CASSLTEDPVVLQFF.

V gene TRBV9 combines with J gene TRBJ2-7. The CDR3 is 13 amino acids. In germline, CDR1 is SGDLS, CDR2 YYNGEE. This CDR3 is CASSVVGWGEQYF.

This chain joins TRBV6-5 and TRBJ2-3; the TCRdb D gene call, TRBD2, has no DNA to confirm it. Per germline, CDR1 MNHEY and CDR2 SVGAGI. CDR3 length equals 16 residues. CDR3 sequence reads: CASSYLPGGGSDTQYF.

This sequence joins TRBV13 and TRBJ2-3; without DNA, the TCRdb call of TRBD2 cannot be checked. CDR1 PRHDT and CDR2 FYEKMQ come from the germline V gene (reference sequence). The CDR3 covers 16 residues. Here the CDR3 reads CASSTEGLAGVDTQYF.

The chain uses TRBV20-1 and TRBJ1-6; TCRdb picks TRBD1, but there is no DNA to check that call. Per the germline V gene, CDR1 is DFQATT and CDR2 is SNEGSKA (reference sequence). The CDR3 is 12 residues long. CDR3 in amino acids: CSASRGNSPLHF.

The chain joins TRBV10-3 to TRBJ1-1; there is no DNA to check the TCRdb D call of TRBD1. The CDR3 is made up of 14 amino acids. Germline V CDR1 and CDR2: ENHRY, SYGVKD. CDR3 residues: CAISESAGFTEAFF.

This chain joins TRBV6-2 or TRBV6-3 and TRBJ2-2; the TRBD1 assignment by TCRdb is unverifiable without DNA. The germline V gene encodes CDR1 MNHEY and CDR2 SVGEGT. CDR3 length equals 15 residues. CDR3 protein: CASSKTGQGAGELFF.

This chain connects TRBV28 to TRBJ2-7; TCRdb lists TRBD2, though no DNA is available to test this call. Per the germline V gene, CDR1 is MDHEN and CDR2 is SYDVKM. The CDR3 is 15 amino acids. The CDR3 protein is CASSLLASGRHEQYF. The whole variable domain, filled in from reference TRBV28 and TRBJ2-7, reads DVKVTQSSRYLVKRTGEKVFLECVQDMDHENMFWYRQDPGLGLRLIYFSYDVKMKEKGDIPEGYSVSREKKERFSLILESASTNQTSMYLCASSLLASGRHEQYFGPGTRLTVT.

The V call is TRBV30, the J call TRBJ1-1. CDR3 size: 15 residues. CDR1 GTSNPN and CDR2 SVGIG come from the germline V gene (reference sequence). The CDR3 spells CAWSVQGGGNTEAFF. Full variable domain (outside the CDR3, taken from reference TRBV30 and TRBJ1-1): SQTIHQWPATLVQPVGSPLSLECTVEGTSNPNLYWYRQAAGRGLQLLFYSVGIGQISSEVPQNLSASRPQDRQFILSSKKLLLSDSGFYLCAWSVQGGGNTEAFFGQGTRLTVV.

The chain carries TRBV7-9 and TRBJ2-5; TCRdb's D call, TRBD2, is unchecked because there is no DNA. The CDR3 runs to 14 residues. CDR1 and CDR2 from the germline V gene are SEHNR and FQNEAQ (reference sequence). The chain's CDR3 is CASSLAVSSREQYF.